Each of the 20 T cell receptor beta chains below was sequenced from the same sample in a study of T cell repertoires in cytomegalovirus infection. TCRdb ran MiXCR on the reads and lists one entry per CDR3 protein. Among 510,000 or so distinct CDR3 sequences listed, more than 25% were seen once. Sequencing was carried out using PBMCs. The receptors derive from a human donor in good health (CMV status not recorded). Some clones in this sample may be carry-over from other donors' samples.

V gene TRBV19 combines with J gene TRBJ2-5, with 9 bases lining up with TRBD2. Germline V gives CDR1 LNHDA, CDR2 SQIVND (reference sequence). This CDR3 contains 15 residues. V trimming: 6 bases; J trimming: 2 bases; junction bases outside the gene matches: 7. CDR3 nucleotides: TGTGCCAGTAGGTCTAGCGGGGCTATTCAAGAGACCCAGTACTTC. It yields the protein CASRSSGAIQETQYF.

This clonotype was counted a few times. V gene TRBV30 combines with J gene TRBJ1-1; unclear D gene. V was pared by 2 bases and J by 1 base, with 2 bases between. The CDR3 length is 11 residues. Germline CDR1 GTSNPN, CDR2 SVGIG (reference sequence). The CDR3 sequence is CAWSTNTEAFF. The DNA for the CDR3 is TGTGCCTGGAGTACGAACACTGAAGCTTTCTTT.

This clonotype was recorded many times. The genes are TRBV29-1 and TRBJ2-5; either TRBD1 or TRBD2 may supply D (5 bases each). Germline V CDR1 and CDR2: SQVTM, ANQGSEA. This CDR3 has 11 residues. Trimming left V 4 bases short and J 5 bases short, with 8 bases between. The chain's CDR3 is CSVGEGETQYF. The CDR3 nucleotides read TGCAGCGTTGGCGAGGGGGAGACCCAGTACTTC. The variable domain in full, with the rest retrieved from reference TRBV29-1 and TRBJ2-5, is SAVISQKPSRDICQRGTSLTIQCQVDSQVTMMFWYRQQPGQSLTLIATANQGSEATYESGFVIDKFPISRPNLTFSTLTVSNMSPEDSSIYLCSVGEGETQYFGPGTRLLVL.

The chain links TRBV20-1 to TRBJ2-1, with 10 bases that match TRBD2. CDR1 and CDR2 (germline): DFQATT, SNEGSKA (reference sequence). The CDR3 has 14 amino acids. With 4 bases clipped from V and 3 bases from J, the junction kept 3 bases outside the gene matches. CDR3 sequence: CSATRTSGYNEQFF. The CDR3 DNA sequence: TGCAGTGCTACTAGGACTAGCGGCTACAATGAGCAGTTCTTC.

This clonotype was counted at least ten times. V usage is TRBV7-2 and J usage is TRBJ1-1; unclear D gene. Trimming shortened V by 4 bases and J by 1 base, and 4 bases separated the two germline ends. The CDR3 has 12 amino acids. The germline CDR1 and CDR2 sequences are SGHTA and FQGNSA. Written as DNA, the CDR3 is TGTGCCAGCAGCTCCAAGAACACTGAAGCTTTCTTT. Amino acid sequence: CASSSKNTEAFF.

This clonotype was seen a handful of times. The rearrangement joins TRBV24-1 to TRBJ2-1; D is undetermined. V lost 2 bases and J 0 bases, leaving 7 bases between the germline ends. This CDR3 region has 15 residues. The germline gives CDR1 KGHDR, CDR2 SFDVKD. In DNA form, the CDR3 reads TGTGCCACCAGTGATTCCGTCCTCTCCTACAATGAGCAGTTCTTC. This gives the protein CATSDSVLSYNEQFF.

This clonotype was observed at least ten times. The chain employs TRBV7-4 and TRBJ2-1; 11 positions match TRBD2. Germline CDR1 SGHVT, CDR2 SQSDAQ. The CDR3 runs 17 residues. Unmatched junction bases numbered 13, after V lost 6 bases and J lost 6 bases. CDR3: CASSQGGLADLFNEQFF. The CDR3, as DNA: TGTGCCAGCAGTCAAGGGGGACTAGCGGACCTTTTCAATGAGCAGTTCTTC.

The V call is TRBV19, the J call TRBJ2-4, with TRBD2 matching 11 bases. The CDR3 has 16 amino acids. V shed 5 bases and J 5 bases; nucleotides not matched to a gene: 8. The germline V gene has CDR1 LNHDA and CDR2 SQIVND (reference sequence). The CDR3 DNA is TGTGCCAGTAGTCTCACTAGCGGGAGTTATGAAAACATTCAGTACTTC. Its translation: CASSLTSGSYENIQYF.

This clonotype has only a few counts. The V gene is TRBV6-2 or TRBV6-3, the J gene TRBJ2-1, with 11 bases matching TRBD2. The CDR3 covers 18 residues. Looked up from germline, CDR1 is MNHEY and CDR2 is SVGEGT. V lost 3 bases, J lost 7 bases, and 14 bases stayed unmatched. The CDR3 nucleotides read TGTGCCAGCAGTTATAGCGGGAGGGCCGGAATTTGGGGTAATGAGCAGTTCTTC. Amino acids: CASSYSGRAGIWGNEQFF.

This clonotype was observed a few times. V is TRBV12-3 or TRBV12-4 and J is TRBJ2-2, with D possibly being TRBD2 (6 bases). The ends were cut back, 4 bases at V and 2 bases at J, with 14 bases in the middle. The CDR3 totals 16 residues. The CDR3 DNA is TGTGCCAGCAGTTATGGTAGCGGAGTCAACACCGGGGAGCTGTTTTTT. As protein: CASSYGSGVNTGELFF.

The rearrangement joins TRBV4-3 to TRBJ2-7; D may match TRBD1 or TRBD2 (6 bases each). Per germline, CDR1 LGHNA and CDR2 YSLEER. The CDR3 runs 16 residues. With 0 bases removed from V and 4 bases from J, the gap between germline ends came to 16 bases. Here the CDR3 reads CASSQDRGRQVYEQYF. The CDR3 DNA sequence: TGCGCCAGCAGCCAAGATCGGGGGCGACAGGTGTACGAGCAGTACTTC.

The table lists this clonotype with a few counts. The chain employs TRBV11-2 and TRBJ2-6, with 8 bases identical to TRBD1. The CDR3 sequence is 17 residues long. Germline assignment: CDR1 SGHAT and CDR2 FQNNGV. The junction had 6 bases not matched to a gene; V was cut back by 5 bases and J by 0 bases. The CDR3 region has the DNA TGTGCCAGCAGCCCCCAGGGGGCTAGCTCTGGGGCCAACGTCCTGACTTTC. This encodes CASSPQGASSGANVLTF. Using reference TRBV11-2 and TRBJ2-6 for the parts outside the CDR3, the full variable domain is EAGVAQSPRYKIIEKRQSVAFWCNPISGHATLYWYQQILGQGPKLLIQFQNNGVVDDSQLPKDRFSAERLKGVDSTLKIQPAKLEDSAVYLCASSPQGASSGANVLTFGAGSRLTVL.

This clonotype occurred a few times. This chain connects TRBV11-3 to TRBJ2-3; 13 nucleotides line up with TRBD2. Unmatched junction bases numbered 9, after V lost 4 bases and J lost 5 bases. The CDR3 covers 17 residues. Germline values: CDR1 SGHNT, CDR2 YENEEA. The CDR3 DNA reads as TGTGCCAGCAGCTCTCGACTAGCGGGAGGATCGGGAGATACGCAGTATTTT. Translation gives CASSSRLAGGSGDTQYF.

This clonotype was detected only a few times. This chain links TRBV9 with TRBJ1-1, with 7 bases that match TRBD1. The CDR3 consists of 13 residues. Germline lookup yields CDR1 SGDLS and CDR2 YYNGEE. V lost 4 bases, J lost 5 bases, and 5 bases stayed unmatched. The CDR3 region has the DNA TGTGCCAGCAGCCGGAGGGGGCAGACTGAAGCTTTCTTT. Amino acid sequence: CASSRRGQTEAFF. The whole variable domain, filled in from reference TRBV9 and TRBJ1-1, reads DSGVTQTPKHLITATGQRVTLRCSPRSGDLSVYWYQQSLDQGLQFLIQYYNGEERAKGNILERFSAQQFPDLHSELNLSSLELGDSALYFCASSRRGQTEAFFGQGTRLTVV.

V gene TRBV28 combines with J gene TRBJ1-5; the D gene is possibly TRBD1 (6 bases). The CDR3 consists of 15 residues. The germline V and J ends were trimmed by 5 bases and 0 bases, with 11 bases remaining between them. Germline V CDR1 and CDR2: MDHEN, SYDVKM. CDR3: CASSGTNYSNQPQHF. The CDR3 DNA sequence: TGTGCCAGCAGTGGGACAAATTATAGCAATCAGCCCCAGCATTTT.

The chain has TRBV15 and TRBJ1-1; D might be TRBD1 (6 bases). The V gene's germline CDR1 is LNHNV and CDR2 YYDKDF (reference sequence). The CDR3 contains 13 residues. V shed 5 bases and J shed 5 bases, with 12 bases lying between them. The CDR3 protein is CATSPQQGTEAFF. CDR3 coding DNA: TGTGCCACCAGCCCACAACAGGGAACTGAAGCTTTCTTT. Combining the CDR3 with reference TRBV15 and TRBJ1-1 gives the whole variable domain DAMVIQNPRYQVTQFGKPVTLSCSQTLNHNVMYWYQQKSSQAPKLLFHYYDKDFNNEADTPDNFQSRRPNTSFCFLDIRSPGLGDTAMYLCATSPQQGTEAFFGQGTRLTVV.

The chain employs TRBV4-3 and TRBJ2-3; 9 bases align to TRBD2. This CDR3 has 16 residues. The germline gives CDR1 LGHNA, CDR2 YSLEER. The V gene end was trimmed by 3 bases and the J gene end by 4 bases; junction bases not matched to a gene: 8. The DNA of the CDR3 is TGCGCCAGCAGCCAGGGGGGCGGGAGGGGGGCAGATACGCAGTATTTT. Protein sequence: CASSQGGGRGADTQYF.

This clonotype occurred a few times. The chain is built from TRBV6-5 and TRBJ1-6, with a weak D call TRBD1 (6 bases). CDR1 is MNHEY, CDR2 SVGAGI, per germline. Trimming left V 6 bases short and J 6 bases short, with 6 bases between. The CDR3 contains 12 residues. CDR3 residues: CASRQGNSPLHF. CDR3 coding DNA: TGTGCCAGCAGACAGGGTAATTCACCCCTCCACTTT.

CDR3 sequence reads: CASSYSKDRRYEQYV. As DNA, the CDR3 is TGTGCCAGCAGTTACTCGAAGGACAGGAGGTACGAGCAGTACGTC. The chain is built from TRBV6-2 or TRBV6-3 and TRBJ2-7; 7 positions agree with TRBD1. CDR3 length equals 15 residues. Germline values: CDR1 MNHEY, CDR2 SVGEGT. J was trimmed by 4 bases and V by 0 bases; bases with no gene match: 6.

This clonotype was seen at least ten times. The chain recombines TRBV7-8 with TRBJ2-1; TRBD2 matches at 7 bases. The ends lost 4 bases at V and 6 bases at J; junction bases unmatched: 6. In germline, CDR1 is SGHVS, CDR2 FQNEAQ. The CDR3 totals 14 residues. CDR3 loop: CASSWGPSGNEQFF. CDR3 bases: TGTGCCAGCAGCTGGGGCCCTAGCGGCAATGAGCAGTTCTTC.